This T cell receptor (beta chain) was identified during a study of somatic mutations in cytotoxic T cells in rheumatoid arthritis. Study at large: Purity of nearly 100% was reached when some V beta antibody-stained T-cell populations were flow-sorted, including V beta1+ cells sequenced for TCRB.

On this clone: One junction end does not reproduce the germline sequence, and a read error may be involved.

CDR1 is SGDLS, CDR2 YYNGEE, per germline. This CDR3 contains 15 residues. Assay used: immunoSEQ multiplex PCR; TCRdb lists only in-frame clones, some missing. The table shows about 9,000 clones, with about four fifths occurring only once. The sequence was collected from an adult with rheumatoid arthritis. This chain joins TRBV9 and TRBJ1-1; 7 bases are shared with TRBD1. The sample consisted of CD8+ T cells sorted from blood. The DNA for the CDR3 is TGTGCCAGCAGCGGCCTAGACAGGGCTGGCACTGAGGCTTTCTTT. This sequence encodes CASSGLDRAGTEAFF.